A selection of T cell receptor beta chains follows, all from one sample in a study of blood T cell repertoires in COVID-19. Some clones are missing from TCRdb's copy, which holds only in-frame ones; the method was immunoSEQ multiplex PCR. Among about 58,000 clones, around nine tenths were seen once, and the ten largest hold 13% to 15%. Source material: peripheral blood. The receptors were gathered from a woman between 55 and 75 years old with active COVID-19. Each CDR3 is given with its conserved first and last residue. The D gene is left open where the match is weak. Clone size is stated in some rows and not others, as once, few, many or a class when expanded.

CDR3aa: CASSVGAGMNYEQYF
CDR3nt: TGTGCCAGCAGCGTAGGCGCAGGGATGAACTACGAGCAGTACTTC
abundance: -
v_gene: TRBV9
len: 15
j_gene: TRBJ2-7
d_gene: -

CDR3aa: CASSQGGFVSYNSPLHF
CDR3nt: TGCGCCAGCAGCCAAGGAGGGTTTGTTTCCTATAATTCACCCCTCCACTTT
abundance: -
v_gene: TRBV4-1
len: 17
j_gene: TRBJ1-6
d_gene: -

CDR3aa: CASRDTGVNSPLHF
CDR3nt: TGTGCCAGCAGAGACACAGGGGTTAATTCACCCCTCCACTTT
abundance: -
v_gene: TRBV6-5
len: 14
j_gene: TRBJ1-6
d_gene: TRBD1

CDR3aa: CASSMEGQGTYSPLHF
CDR3nt: TGTGCCAGTAGTATGGAGGGACAGGGGACCTATTCACCCCTCCACTTT
abundance: -
v_gene: TRBV19
len: 16
j_gene: TRBJ1-6
d_gene: TRBD1

CDR3aa: CASSLTGLNYGYTF
CDR3nt: TGTGCCAGCAGCTTGACAGGGCTTAACTATGGCTACACCTTC
abundance: -
v_gene: TRBV7-8
len: 14
j_gene: TRBJ1-2
d_gene: TRBD1

CDR3aa: CASSLEIPLRYGYTF
CDR3nt: TGTGCCAGCAGCTTGGAAATTCCCCTGAGGTATGGCTACACCTTC
abundance: -
v_gene: TRBV5-4
len: 15
j_gene: TRBJ1-2
d_gene: -

CDR3aa: CASSPLRGDTQYF
CDR3nt: TGTGCCAGCAGTCCCCTCAGGGGAGATACGCAGTATTTT
abundance: -
v_gene: TRBV6-4
len: 13
j_gene: TRBJ2-3
d_gene: -

CDR3aa: CASSHWDRVETQYF
CDR3nt: TGTGCCAGCAGCCATTGGGACAGGGTAGAGACCCAGTACTTC
abundance: once
v_gene: TRBV5-4
len: 14
j_gene: TRBJ2-5
d_gene: TRBD1

CDR3aa: CASSTSGAPVYGYTF
CDR3nt: TGTGCCAGCAGTACCTCAGGGGCGCCGGTCTATGGCTACACCTTC
abundance: -
v_gene: TRBV6-2/TRBV6-3
len: 15
j_gene: TRBJ1-2
d_gene: -

CDR3aa: CASSLRGGGTPLHF
CDR3nt: TGTGCCAGCAGCTTACGCGGGGGGGGAACACCCCTCCACTTT
abundance: few
v_gene: TRBV11-3
len: 14
j_gene: TRBJ1-6
d_gene: -

CDR3aa: CASSPAVNTEAFF
CDR3nt: TGTGCCAGCAGCCCCGCGGTGAACACTGAAGCTTTCTTT
abundance: -
v_gene: TRBV12-3/TRBV12-4
len: 13
j_gene: TRBJ1-1
d_gene: -

CDR3aa: CASGLVQGRLNTEAFF
CDR3nt: TGTGCTAGTGGTTTGGTACAAGGCAGGTTGAACACTGAAGCTTTCTTT
abundance: -
v_gene: TRBV12-5
len: 16
j_gene: TRBJ1-1
d_gene: -

CDR3aa: CASSLAGTEEKLFF
CDR3nt: TGTGCCAGCAGCTTGGCCGGCACAGAGGAAAAACTGTTTTTT
abundance: -
v_gene: TRBV5-6
len: 14
j_gene: TRBJ1-4
d_gene: -

CDR3aa: CASSLVGGSSYEQYF
CDR3nt: TGTGCCAGCAGTTTAGTCGGCGGAAGCTCCTACGAGCAGTACTTC
abundance: -
v_gene: TRBV28
len: 15
j_gene: TRBJ2-7
d_gene: -

CDR3aa: CASSLMRAGGAGELFF
CDR3nt: TGTGCCAGCAGCCTCATGCGAGCGGGGGGGGCCGGGGAGCTGTTTTTT
abundance: -
v_gene: TRBV7-2
len: 16
j_gene: TRBJ2-2
d_gene: TRBD2

CDR3aa: CASSLGNGQDYEQYF
CDR3nt: TGCGCCAGCAGCTTGGGCAATGGGCAAGACTACGAGCAGTACTTC
abundance: -
v_gene: TRBV5-1
len: 15
j_gene: TRBJ2-7
d_gene: -

CDR3aa: CASSRAGLSNQPQHF
CDR3nt: TGTGCCAGCAGCCGGGCAGGACTTAGCAATCAGCCCCAGCATTTT
abundance: -
v_gene: TRBV28
len: 15
j_gene: TRBJ1-5
d_gene: -

CDR3aa: CSVARQNNGYTF
CDR3nt: TGCAGCGTTGCCCGACAAAATAATGGCTACACCTTC
abundance: -
v_gene: TRBV29-1
len: 12
j_gene: TRBJ1-2
d_gene: -

CDR3aa: CASSPGALRGGIETQYF
CDR3nt: TGCGCCAGCAGCCCAGGGGCCCTAAGGGGGGGGATCGAGACCCAGTACTTC
abundance: -
v_gene: TRBV4-1
len: 17
j_gene: TRBJ2-5
d_gene: -

CDR3aa: CASSLGDIGSPLHF
CDR3nt: TGTGCCAGCAGCTTGGGGGACATTGGATCACCCCTCCACTTT
abundance: -
v_gene: TRBV5-4
len: 14
j_gene: TRBJ1-6
d_gene: -

CDR3aa: CASSSGQGPHNEKLFF
CDR3nt: TGTGCCAGCAGCTCAGGACAGGGACCTCATAATGAAAAACTGTTTTTT
abundance: once
v_gene: TRBV7-6
len: 16
j_gene: TRBJ1-4
d_gene: TRBD1

CDR3aa: CASRGTGWSPLHF
CDR3nt: TGTGCCAGTAGGGGGACAGGGTGGTCACCCCTCCACTTT
abundance: -
v_gene: TRBV19
len: 13
j_gene: TRBJ1-6
d_gene: TRBD1

CDR3aa: CASSQGPVVGAFF
CDR3nt: TGTGCCAGCAGCCAAGGTCCGGTGGTTGGAGCTTTCTTT
abundance: -
v_gene: TRBV14
len: 13
j_gene: TRBJ1-1
d_gene: -

CDR3aa: CASSLDREETQYF
CDR3nt: TGTGCCAGCAGCTTGGATAGGGAGGAGACCCAGTACTTC
abundance: -
v_gene: TRBV7-3
len: 13
j_gene: TRBJ2-5
d_gene: -

CDR3aa: CASSIGGTGAEKLFF
CDR3nt: TGTGCCAGTAGTATAGGAGGGACAGGGGCTGAAAAACTGTTTTTT
abundance: -
v_gene: TRBV19
len: 15
j_gene: TRBJ1-4
d_gene: TRBD1

CDR3aa: CASSVHGVTHEQYF
CDR3nt: TGTGCCAGCAGCGTCCACGGGGTTACGCACGAGCAGTACTTC
abundance: large
v_gene: TRBV9
len: 14
j_gene: TRBJ2-7
d_gene: -

CDR3aa: CASSLTGGKGEKLFF
CDR3nt: TGTGCCAGCAGCTTAACAGGGGGCAAGGGGGAAAAACTGTTTTTT
abundance: -
v_gene: TRBV7-3
len: 15
j_gene: TRBJ1-4
d_gene: TRBD1

CDR3aa: CASLFTSGGPQETQYF
CDR3nt: TGCGCCAGCCTATTTACTAGCGGGGGGCCCCAAGAGACCCAGTACTTC
abundance: -
v_gene: TRBV10-1
len: 16
j_gene: TRBJ2-5
d_gene: TRBD2

CDR3aa: CASSSRLASNEQFF
CDR3nt: TGTGCCAGCAGCTCCCGACTAGCGTCCAATGAGCAGTTCTTC
abundance: -
v_gene: TRBV7-3
len: 14
j_gene: TRBJ2-1
d_gene: TRBD2

CDR3aa: CAWSVPGVPRNQPQHF
CDR3nt: TGTGCCTGGAGTGTACCGGGGGTTCCAAGGAATCAGCCCCAGCATTTT
abundance: -
v_gene: TRBV30
len: 16
j_gene: TRBJ1-5
d_gene: -

CDR3aa: CASSKGTGVGSQPQHF
CDR3nt: TGTGCCAGTAGTAAGGGGACAGGGGTCGGCAGTCAGCCCCAGCATTTT
abundance: -
v_gene: TRBV19
len: 16
j_gene: TRBJ1-5
d_gene: TRBD1

CDR3aa: CASSLDAVAGEAFF
CDR3nt: TGTGCCAGCAGCTTAGACGCGGTGGCGGGTGAAGCTTTCTTT
abundance: -
v_gene: TRBV7-2
len: 14
j_gene: TRBJ1-1
d_gene: -

CDR3aa: CASSNPQGNTEAFF
CDR3nt: TGTGCCAGCAGTAACCCACAGGGAAACACTGAAGCTTTCTTT
abundance: once
v_gene: TRBV27
len: 14
j_gene: TRBJ1-1
d_gene: -